These T cell receptor beta chains were read from a single sample in a study of blood T cell repertoires in COVID-19. Clones were sequenced by immunoSEQ multiplex PCR, and TCRdb holds only the in-frame ones, with some missing. The table has under 200,000 clones, 70% to 85% seen once. Sequenced material: peripheral blood. Receptor source: a man aged 55 to 70 who had recovered from COVID-19. Each CDR3 is given with its conserved first and last residue. A D gene is named only where the DNA matches it firmly. The size field is filled for only some rows; it gives once, few, many or a size class.

D: TRBD1
length: 15
V: TRBV5-1
J: TRBJ2-7
size: -
CDR3: CASSPRQGGIYEQYF
DNA: TGCGCCAGCAGCCCCCGACAGGGGGGGATCTACGAGCAGTACTTC

D: -
length: 14
V: TRBV11-2
J: TRBJ1-1
size: -
CDR3: CASSLLTGNTEAFF
DNA: TGTGCCAGCAGCCTGCTGACAGGGAACACTGAAGCTTTCTTT

D: TRBD2
length: 15
V: TRBV6-5
J: TRBJ2-3
size: -
CDR3: CASTLRTGGPDTQYF
DNA: TGTGCCAGCACCCTCCGGACGGGGGGGCCAGATACGCAGTATTTT

D: TRBD1
length: 15
V: TRBV3-1/TRBV3-2
J: TRBJ2-7
size: -
CDR3: CASSQSGTGVYEQYF
DNA: TGTGCCAGCAGCCAAAGTGGGACAGGGGTCTACGAGCAGTACTTC

D: -
length: 14
V: TRBV9
J: TRBJ2-1
size: once
CDR3: CASNRGGAQNEQFF
DNA: TGTGCCAGTAACCGTGGGGGGGCGCAGAATGAGCAGTTCTTC

D: -
length: 15
V: TRBV11-2
J: TRBJ2-7
size: -
CDR3: CASSRVRLPVYEQYF
DNA: TGTGCCAGCAGCCGAGTTCGTTTACCCGTCTACGAGCAGTACTTC

D: -
length: 16
V: TRBV7-8
J: TRBJ1-2
size: -
CDR3: CASSLGGAGGGYGYTF
DNA: TGTGCCAGCAGCTTAGGGGGGGCGGGAGGAGGCTATGGCTACACCTTC

D: -
length: 16
V: TRBV7-2
J: TRBJ1-2
size: -
CDR3: CASSLGGVSSNYGYTF
DNA: TGTGCCAGCAGCTTGGGCGGGGTTAGCTCTAACTATGGCTACACCTTC

D: -
length: 15
V: TRBV15
J: TRBJ2-5
size: -
CDR3: CATSRSPRKQETQYF
DNA: TGTGCCACCAGCAGGAGCCCCCGAAAACAAGAGACCCAGTACTTC

D: -
length: 14
V: TRBV7-2
J: TRBJ1-5
size: -
CDR3: CASSLDGGGQPQHF
DNA: TGTGCCAGCAGCTTAGACGGGGGAGGGCAGCCCCAGCATTTT

D: -
length: 12
V: TRBV29-1
J: TRBJ1-3
size: few
CDR3: CSVEKTGNTIYF
DNA: TGCAGCGTTGAGAAGACAGGAAACACCATATATTTT

D: -
length: 13
V: TRBV7-3
J: TRBJ1-1
size: -
CDR3: CASSLTSGGQAFF
DNA: TGTGCCAGCAGCTTAACATCGGGGGGACAAGCTTTCTTT

D: -
length: 13
V: TRBV3-1/TRBV3-2
J: TRBJ2-7
size: -
CDR3: CASSQAGLGEQYF
DNA: TGTGCCAGCAGCCAAGCCGGACTCGGAGAGCAGTACTTC

D: -
length: 12
V: TRBV30
J: TRBJ2-7
size: -
CDR3: CAWSPISYEQYF
DNA: TGTGCCTGGAGCCCTATATCCTACGAGCAGTACTTC

D: -
length: 15
V: TRBV6-5
J: TRBJ1-3
size: -
CDR3: CASSSRGSSGNTIYF
DNA: TGTGCCAGCAGTTCGCGGGGTAGCTCTGGAAACACCATATATTTT

D: -
length: 16
V: TRBV19
J: TRBJ1-5
size: -
CDR3: CASSIPQGRSNQPQHF
DNA: TGTGCCAGTAGTATACCCCAGGGTCGGAGCAATCAGCCCCAGCATTTT